Listed below are T cell receptor beta chains from one sample, sequenced in a study of shared clonotypes between healthy human individuals. Profiling relied on immunoSEQ multiplex PCR, and the TCRdb table lists in-frame clones only, not all of them. The sample has approximately 2.5 million clones; roughly 93% are singletons. The sample was naive CD4+ T cells from PBMCs. These receptors originate from a man aged 18-30 years in good health. Some clones in this sample may be carry-over from other donors' samples. The CDR3 runs from the conserved cysteine through the conserved F or W. Fields, in order: J gene, V gene, clone size, CDR3 length, D gene, CDR3 protein, CDR3 DNA. The D gene is left open where the match is weak. The size field is filled for only some rows; it gives once, few, many or a size class.

TRBJ2-7 TRBV28 NA 15 TRBD1 CASSLARTGGHEQYF TGTGCCAGCAGTTTAGCTAGGACAGGGGGCCACGAGCAGTACTTC
TRBJ1-2 TRBV7-3 once 14 NA CASSQAPDSQGYTF TGTGCCAGCAGCCAGGCCCCCGACAGCCAGGGCTACACCTTC
TRBJ1-4 TRBV7-2 few 15 NA CASSLGGNHGGKLFF TGTGCCAGCAGCTTAGGGGGCAACCACGGAGGAAAACTGTTTTTT
TRBJ2-5 TRBV29-1 NA 14 NA CSVVGRANQETQYF TGCAGCGTTGTGGGCAGGGCAAACCAAGAGACCCAGTACTTC
TRBJ1-5 TRBV6-5 NA 14 TRBD1 CASHGTGGHQPQHF TGTGCCAGCCACGGGACAGGGGGTCATCAGCCCCAGCATTTT
TRBJ2-6 TRBV28 NA 15 TRBD1 CASSWDRGGANVLTF TGTGCCAGCAGCTGGGACAGGGGTGGGGCCAACGTCCTGACTTTC
TRBJ1-2 TRBV2 NA 14 TRBD1 CASSKIQGNYGYTF TGTGCCAGCAGTAAGATACAGGGGAACTATGGCTACACCTTC
TRBJ1-1 TRBV11-1 once 13 NA CASSLNRATEAFF TGTGCCAGCAGCCTAAACAGGGCCACTGAAGCTTTCTTT
TRBJ2-1 TRBV5-1 NA 14 TRBD2 CASRGGSAYNEQFF TGCGCCAGCAGAGGCGGGAGTGCTTACAATGAGCAGTTCTTC
TRBJ2-3 TRBV5-4 few 15 NA CASGRSSEPTDTQYF TGTGCCAGCGGTCGTTCTAGCGAGCCCACAGATACGCAGTATTTT
TRBJ1-2 TRBV2 NA 12 NA CASSQSSYGYTF TGTGCCAGCAGCCAGAGTAGCTATGGCTACACCTTC
TRBJ1-1 TRBV7-3 few 13 NA CASSPGQTTEAFF TGTGCCAGCAGCCCTGGACAGACCACTGAAGCTTTCTTT
TRBJ1-2 TRBV27 once 15 TRBD1 CASSYGGQGAAGYTF TGTGCCAGCAGTTACGGAGGACAGGGGGCGGCTGGCTACACCTTC
TRBJ2-7 TRBV18 NA 13 NA CASSRGRDYEQYF TGTGCCAGCTCACGCGGCAGGGATTACGAGCAGTACTTC
TRBJ2-5 TRBV28 NA 14 TRBD1 CASSWDRSRETQYF TGTGCCAGCAGTTGGGACAGGTCGAGGGAGACCCAGTACTTC
TRBJ1-2 TRBV28 NA 15 NA CASSRTGTFNYGYTF TGTGCCAGCAGCCGGACCGGGACGTTTAACTATGGCTACACCTTC
TRBJ2-5 TRBV14 NA 13 NA CASRLGYQETQYF TGTGCCAGCAGATTGGGGTACCAAGAGACCCAGTACTTC